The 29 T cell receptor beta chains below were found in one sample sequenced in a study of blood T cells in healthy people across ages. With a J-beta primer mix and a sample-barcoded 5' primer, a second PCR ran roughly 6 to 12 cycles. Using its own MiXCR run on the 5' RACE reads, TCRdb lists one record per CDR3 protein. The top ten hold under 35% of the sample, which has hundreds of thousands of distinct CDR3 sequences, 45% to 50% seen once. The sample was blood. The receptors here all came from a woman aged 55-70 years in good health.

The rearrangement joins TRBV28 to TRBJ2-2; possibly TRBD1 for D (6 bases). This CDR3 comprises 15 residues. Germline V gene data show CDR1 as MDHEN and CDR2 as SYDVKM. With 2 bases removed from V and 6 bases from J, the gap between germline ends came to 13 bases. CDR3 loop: CASSLEQGYSGELFF. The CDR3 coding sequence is TGTGCCAGCAGTTTAGAACAGGGTTACTCCGGGGAGCTGTTTTTT.

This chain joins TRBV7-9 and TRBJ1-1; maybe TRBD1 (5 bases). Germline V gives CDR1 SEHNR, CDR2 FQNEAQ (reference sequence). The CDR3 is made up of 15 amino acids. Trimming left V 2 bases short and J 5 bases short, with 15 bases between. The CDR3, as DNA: TGTGCCAGCAGCTTAATTGGCGCAGGGCGGACTGAAGCTTTCTTT. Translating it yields CASSLIGAGRTEAFF.

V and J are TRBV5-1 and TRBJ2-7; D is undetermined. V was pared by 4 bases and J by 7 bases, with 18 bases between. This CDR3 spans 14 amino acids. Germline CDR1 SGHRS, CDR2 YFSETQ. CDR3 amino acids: CASSKSDTRNEQYF. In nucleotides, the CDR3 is TGCGCCAGCAGCAAATCCGACACGCGCAATGAGCAGTACTTC.

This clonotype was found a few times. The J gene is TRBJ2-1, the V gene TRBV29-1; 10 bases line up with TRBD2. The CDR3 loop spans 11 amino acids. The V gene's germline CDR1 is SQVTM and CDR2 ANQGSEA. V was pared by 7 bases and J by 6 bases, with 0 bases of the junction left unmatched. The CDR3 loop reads CSGTSGNEQFF. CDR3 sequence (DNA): TGCAGCGGGACTAGCGGCAATGAGCAGTTCTTC.

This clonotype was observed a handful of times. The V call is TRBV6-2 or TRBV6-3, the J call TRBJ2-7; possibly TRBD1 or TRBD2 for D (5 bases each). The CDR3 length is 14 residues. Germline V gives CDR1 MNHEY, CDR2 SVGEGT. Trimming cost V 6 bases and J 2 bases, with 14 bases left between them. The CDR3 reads CASRNRDATYEQYF. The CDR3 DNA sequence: TGTGCCAGCAGGAACCGGGACGCAACCTACGAGCAGTACTTC.

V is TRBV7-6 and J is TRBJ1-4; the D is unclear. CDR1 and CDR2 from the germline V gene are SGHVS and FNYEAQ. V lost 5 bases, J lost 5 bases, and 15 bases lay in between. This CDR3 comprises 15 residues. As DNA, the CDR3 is TGTGCCAGCAGCCCCACGCTCACCCTGAATGAAAAACTGTTTTTT. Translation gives CASSPTLTLNEKLFF.

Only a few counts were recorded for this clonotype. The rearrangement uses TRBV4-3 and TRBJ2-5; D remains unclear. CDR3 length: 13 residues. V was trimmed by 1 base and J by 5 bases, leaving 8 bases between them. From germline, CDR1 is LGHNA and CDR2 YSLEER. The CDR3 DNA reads TGCGCCAGCAGCCAAGTACGGTCGGAGACCCAGTACTTC. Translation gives CASSQVRSETQYF.

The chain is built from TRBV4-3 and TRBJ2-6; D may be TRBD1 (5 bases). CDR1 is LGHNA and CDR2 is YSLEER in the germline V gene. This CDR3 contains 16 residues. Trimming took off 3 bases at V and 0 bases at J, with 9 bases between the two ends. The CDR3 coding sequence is TGCGCCAGCAGCCATCACACAGGCTCTGGGGCCAACGTCCTGACTTTC. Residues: CASSHHTGSGANVLTF.

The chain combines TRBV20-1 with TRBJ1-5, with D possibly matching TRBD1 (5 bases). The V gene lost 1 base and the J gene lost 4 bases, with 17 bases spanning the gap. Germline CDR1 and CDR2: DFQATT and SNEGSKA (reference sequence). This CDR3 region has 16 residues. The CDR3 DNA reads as TGCAGTGCTAGAGGGCAGGGAAAGGGTCGTAATCAGCCCCAGCATTTT. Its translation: CSARGQGKGRNQPQHF.

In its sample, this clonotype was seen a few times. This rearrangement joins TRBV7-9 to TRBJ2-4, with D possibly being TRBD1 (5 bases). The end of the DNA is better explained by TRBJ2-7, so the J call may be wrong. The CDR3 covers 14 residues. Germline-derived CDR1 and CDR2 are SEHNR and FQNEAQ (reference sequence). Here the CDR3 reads CASSLASERGEQYF. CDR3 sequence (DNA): TGTGCCAGCAGCTTAGCGTCGGAAAGGGGCGAGCAGTACTTC.

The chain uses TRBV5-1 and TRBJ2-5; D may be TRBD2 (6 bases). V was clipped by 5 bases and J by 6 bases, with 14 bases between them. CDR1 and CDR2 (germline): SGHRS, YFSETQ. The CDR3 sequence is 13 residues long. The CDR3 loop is CASRTVGGQTQYF. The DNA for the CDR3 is TGCGCCAGCAGGACCGTCGGGGGTCAGACCCAGTACTTC.

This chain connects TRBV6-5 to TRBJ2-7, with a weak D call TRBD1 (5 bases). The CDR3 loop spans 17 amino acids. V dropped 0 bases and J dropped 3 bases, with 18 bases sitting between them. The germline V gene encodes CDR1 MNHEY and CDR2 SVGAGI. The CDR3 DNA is TGTGCCAGCAGTTACTCGAGCAGGGCCATGGGCGGCTACGAGCAGTACTTC. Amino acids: CASSYSSRAMGGYEQYF.

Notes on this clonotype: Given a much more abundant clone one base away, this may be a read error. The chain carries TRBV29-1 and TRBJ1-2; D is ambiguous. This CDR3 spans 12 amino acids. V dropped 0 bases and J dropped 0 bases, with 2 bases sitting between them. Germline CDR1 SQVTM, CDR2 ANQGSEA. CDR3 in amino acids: CSVEDPNYGYTF. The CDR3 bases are TGCAGCGTTGAAGATCCTAACTATGGCTACACCTTC.

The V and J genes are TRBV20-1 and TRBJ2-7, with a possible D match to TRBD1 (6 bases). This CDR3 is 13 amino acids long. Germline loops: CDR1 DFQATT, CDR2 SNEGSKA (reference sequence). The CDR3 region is CSLESAGAYEQYF. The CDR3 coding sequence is TGCAGCTTAGAGTCAGCAGGGGCCTACGAGCAGTACTTC.

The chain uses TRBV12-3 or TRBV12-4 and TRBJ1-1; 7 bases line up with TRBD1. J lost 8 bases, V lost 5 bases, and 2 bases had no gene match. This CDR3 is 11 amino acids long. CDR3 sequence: CASSGTEEAFF. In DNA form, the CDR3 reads TGTGCCAGCAGTGGGACAGAAGAAGCTTTCTTT.

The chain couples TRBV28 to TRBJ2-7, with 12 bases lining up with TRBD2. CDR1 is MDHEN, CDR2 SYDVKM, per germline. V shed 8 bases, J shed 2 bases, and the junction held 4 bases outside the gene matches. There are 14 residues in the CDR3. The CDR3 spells CASWTSGKPYEQYF. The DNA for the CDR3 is TGTGCCAGCTGGACTAGCGGGAAACCCTACGAGCAGTACTTC.

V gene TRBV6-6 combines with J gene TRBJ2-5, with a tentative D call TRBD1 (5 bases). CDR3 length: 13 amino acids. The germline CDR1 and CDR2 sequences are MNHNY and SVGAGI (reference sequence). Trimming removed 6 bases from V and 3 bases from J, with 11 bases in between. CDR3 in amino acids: CASRPLREETQYF. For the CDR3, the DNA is TGTGCCAGCAGACCCCTCAGGGAAGAGACCCAGTACTTC.

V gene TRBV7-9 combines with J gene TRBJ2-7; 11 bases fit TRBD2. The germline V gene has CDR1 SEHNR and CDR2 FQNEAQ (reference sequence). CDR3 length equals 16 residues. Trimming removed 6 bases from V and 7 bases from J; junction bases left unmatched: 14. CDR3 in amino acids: CASRLDSGGGYNEQYF. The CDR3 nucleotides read TGTGCCAGCAGATTGGATAGCGGGGGGGGCTACAATGAGCAGTACTTC.

Here the CDR3 DNA reads TGTGCCAGCAGCGGAAACGCAGGGGGCAATCAGCCCCAGCATTTT. Protein product: CASSGNAGGNQPQHF. The chain couples TRBV9 to TRBJ1-5; tentative D call: TRBD1 (6 bases). Trimming left V 3 bases short and J 2 bases short, with 12 bases between. CDR3 size: 15 residues. The germline V gene has CDR1 SGDLS and CDR2 YYNGEE.

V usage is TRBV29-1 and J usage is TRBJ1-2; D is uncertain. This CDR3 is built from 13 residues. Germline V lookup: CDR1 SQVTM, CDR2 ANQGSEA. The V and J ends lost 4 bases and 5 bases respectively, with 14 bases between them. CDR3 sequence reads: CSVVQGPGYGYTF. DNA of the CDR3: TGCAGCGTTGTTCAAGGTCCGGGGTATGGCTACACCTTC.

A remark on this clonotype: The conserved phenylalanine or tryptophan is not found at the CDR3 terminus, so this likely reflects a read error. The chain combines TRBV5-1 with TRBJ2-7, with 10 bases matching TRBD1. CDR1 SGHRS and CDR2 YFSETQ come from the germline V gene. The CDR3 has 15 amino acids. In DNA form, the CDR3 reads TGCGCCAGCAGTTTGGAGGGACAGGGGTCAAATGAGCAGTACTAC. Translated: CASSLEGQGSNEQYY.

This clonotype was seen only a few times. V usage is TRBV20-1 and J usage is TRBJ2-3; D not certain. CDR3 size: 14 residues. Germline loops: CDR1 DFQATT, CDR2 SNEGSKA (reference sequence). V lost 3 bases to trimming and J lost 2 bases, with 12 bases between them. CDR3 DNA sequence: TGCAGTGCTAGGGCCGGGTTCCCCACAGATACGCAGTATTTT. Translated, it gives CSARAGFPTDTQYF.

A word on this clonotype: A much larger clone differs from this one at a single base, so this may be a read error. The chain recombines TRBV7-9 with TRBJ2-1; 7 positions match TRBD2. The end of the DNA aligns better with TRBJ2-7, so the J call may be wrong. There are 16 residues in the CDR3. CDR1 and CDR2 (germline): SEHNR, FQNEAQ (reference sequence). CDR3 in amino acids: CASSLSSAGSYNEQYF. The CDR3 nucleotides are TGTGCCAGCAGCTTATCTTCAGCGGGGTCCTACAATGAGCAGTACTTC.

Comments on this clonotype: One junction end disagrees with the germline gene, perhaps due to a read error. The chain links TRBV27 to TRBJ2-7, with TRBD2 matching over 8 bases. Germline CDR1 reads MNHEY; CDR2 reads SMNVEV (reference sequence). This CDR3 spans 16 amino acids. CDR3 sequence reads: CASSLSPGGGPYEQYF. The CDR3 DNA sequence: TGTGCCAGCAGCTTATCCCCCGGCGGGGGGCCCTACGAGCAGTACTTC.

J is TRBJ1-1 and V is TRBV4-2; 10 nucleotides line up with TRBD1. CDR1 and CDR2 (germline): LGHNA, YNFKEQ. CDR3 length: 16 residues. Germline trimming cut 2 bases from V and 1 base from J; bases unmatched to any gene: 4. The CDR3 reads CASSQPDRGPNTEAFF. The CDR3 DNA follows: TGTGCCAGCAGCCAACCCGACAGGGGGCCGAACACTGAAGCTTTCTTT.

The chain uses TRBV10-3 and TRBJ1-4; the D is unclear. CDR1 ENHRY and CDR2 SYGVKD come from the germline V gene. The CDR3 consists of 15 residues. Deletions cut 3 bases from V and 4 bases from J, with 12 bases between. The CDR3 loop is CAISDKGSLNEKLFF. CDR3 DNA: TGTGCCATCAGTGACAAGGGCAGCCTTAATGAAAAACTGTTTTTT.

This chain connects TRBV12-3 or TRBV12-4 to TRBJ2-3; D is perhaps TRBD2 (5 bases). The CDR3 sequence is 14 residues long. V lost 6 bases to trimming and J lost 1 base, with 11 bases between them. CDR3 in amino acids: CASSRYSGTDTQYF. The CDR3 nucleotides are TGTGCCAGCAGCCGTTATAGCGGCACAGATACGCAGTATTTT.

CDR3 protein: CSVESAGTTVPSTDTQYF. The CDR3 bases are TGCAGCGTTGAGTCGGCCGGGACTACCGTACCTAGCACAGATACGCAGTATTTT. The chain carries TRBV29-1 and TRBJ2-3, with 7 bases that match TRBD2. With 3 bases clipped from V and 0 bases from J, the junction kept 15 bases outside the gene matches. CDR3 length: 18 amino acids. Germline CDR1 and CDR2: SQVTM and ANQGSEA.

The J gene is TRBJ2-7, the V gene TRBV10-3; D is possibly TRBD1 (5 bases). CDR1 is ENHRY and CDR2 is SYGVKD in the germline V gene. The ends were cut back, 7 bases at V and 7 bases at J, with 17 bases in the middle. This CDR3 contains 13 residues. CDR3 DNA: TGTGCCATCATGGCAGGGATGTACAATGAGCAGTACTTC. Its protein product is CAIMAGMYNEQYF.